Below are 2 T cell receptor beta chains sequenced from a single sample in a study of blood T cell repertoires in COVID-19. The data were produced by immunoSEQ multiplex PCR, yet TCRdb's version contains in-frame clones alone and is incomplete. Of about 150,000 clones detected, around 84% appear once; the ten largest clones hold around 7.1%. Sample: PBMCs or T cells enriched from blood (not recorded which). The source of these receptors is a man in his fifties or sixties who had recovered from COVID-19.

This sequence joins TRBV7-2 and TRBJ2-3; D is perhaps TRBD2 (6 bases). CDR1 and CDR2 (germline): SGHTA, FQGNSA. CDR3 length: 14 residues. V was clipped by 7 bases and J by 7 bases, with 18 bases between them. CDR3 bases: TGTGCCAGCACTGGGGGGATAAGATCAAATACGCAGTATTTT. This gives the protein CASTGGIRSNTQYF.

The chain is built from TRBV7-9 and TRBJ2-2; the match to TRBD1 covers 9 bases. The CDR3 extends over 15 amino acids. Germline V CDR1 and CDR2: SEHNR, FQNEAQ (reference sequence). V lost 1 base to trimming and J lost 3 bases; unmatched junction nucleotides: 0. The CDR3 loop is CASSLGDRDTGELFF. DNA for the CDR3: TGTGCCAGCAGCTTAGGGGACAGGGACACCGGGGAGCTGTTTTTT.